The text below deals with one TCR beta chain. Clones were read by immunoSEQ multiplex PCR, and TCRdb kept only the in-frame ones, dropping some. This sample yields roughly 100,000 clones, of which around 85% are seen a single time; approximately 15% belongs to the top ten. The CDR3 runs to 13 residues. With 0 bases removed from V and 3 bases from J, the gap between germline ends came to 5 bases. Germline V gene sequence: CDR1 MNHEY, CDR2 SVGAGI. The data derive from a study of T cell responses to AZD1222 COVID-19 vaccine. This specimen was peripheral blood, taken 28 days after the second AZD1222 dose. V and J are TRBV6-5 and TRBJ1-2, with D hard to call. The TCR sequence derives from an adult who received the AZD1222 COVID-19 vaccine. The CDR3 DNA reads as TGTGCCAGCAGTTACTCGACGGACTATGGCTACACCTTC. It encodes CASSYSTDYGYTF.